Sequencing of this T cell receptor (beta chain) was carried out in a study of blood T cell repertoires in COVID-19 (dated by TCRdb to 2018 to 2020). Notes on the research overall: Samples covering the acute and convalescent phases of COVID-19 were provided by collaborators in the United States, Italy and Spain. The material from the prospective study consisted of cDNA or gDNA derived from T cells, B-cell-depleted T cells, or PBMCs. Subjects who had been exposed to COVID-19, were actively infected with it, or had recovered from it provided the deeply sampled blood TCRbeta repertoires that made up the dataset. A freely available public database, intended as a resource for researchers studying the immune response to SARS-CoV-2, is where the repertoires were released. The samples were drawn from the first 160 participants of the ongoing ImmuneRACE study and from roughly 1,300 subjects provided by 6 global collaborators. Sample metadata almost always included a de-identified subject ID, COVID-19 status, age in years and sex. Where available, HLA class I and class II types were taken from metadata supplied by the sample provider and were not determined by assay-based typing. General conclusions and limits of the study: Clinical and demographic metadata were provided uncurated, with the amount varying by source and participant.

TCRbeta CDR3 regions were amplified from genomic DNA using the immunoSEQ Assay, a bias-controlled multiplex PCR. As for the authors' bioinformatics: The number of nucleated cells in each sample was estimated from the amplification of reference gene primers within the assay. To quantify the absolute abundance of each unique TCRbeta CDR3 rearrangement, sequence reads were collapsed and filtered. For each sample, productive Simpson clonality was calculated as the square root of Simpson's diversity index over productive rearrangements. TCRdb stores this immuneACCESS table with in-frame sequences only. Part of the clones is absent; in the studies checked, under half of the shortfall reflects unresolved V genes, and no reason is known for the rest. Clonal size and the V and J genes are those of that table, whereas D and trimming came from the DNA. In this sample the table shows some 200,000 clones, more than 75% of which occur a single time. The ten largest make up around 2.7% of the sample.

About this clone itself: Its cognate antigen has yet to be identified. The record has no base qualities; no much larger clone is one base away.

Each collaborating institution followed its own protocols to collect whole blood in K2EDTA tubes. Collaborator samples were shipped for TCRbeta analysis as frozen whole blood, isolated PBMCs, or DNA extracted from either sample type. Deletion took 6 bases off V and 5 bases off J, with a span of 16 bases between the germline ends. The germline V gene (reference sequence) yields LGHDT for CDR1 and YNNKEL for CDR2. Including cysteine and phenylalanine, the CDR3 has 14 amino acids. Solely the CDR3 DNA is kept, with 42 bases framed from the first base. Sequences were obtained from peripheral blood. The clonotype comes from a man aged 35 to 55 with active or convalescent COVID-19. Here the chain combines TRBV3-1 (or the pseudogene TRBV3-2) and TRBJ2-5; TRBD1 could be the D gene, as 5 bases match. The CDR3 reads as follows: CASSSLGARETQYF. The bases read TGTGCCAGCAGTTCCTTAGGGGCTCGGGAGACCCAGTACTTC.